The 8 T cell receptor beta chains below all came from one sample that was sequenced in a study of cytotoxic CD8 clonotypes in ibrutinib-treated CLL. Clones were sequenced by immunoSEQ multiplex PCR, and TCRdb holds only the in-frame ones, with some missing. The sample carries approximately 91,000 clones, roughly 80% recorded once. Sequences were derived from PBMCs, sampled after 12 months of ibrutinib treatment. These receptors were taken from a human donor with chronic lymphocytic leukemia.

The gene calls are TRBV5-6 and TRBJ2-3; D uncertain. CDR1 is SGHDT and CDR2 is YYEEEE in the germline V gene. The CDR3 extends over 12 amino acids. Trimming stripped 0 bases from V and 6 bases from J, with 5 bases between. In nucleotides, the CDR3 is TGTGCCAGCAGCTTGGGGCTCGATACGCAGTATTTT. Translated: CASSLGLDTQYF.

V gene TRBV7-6 combines with J gene TRBJ2-3, with a tentative D call TRBD1 (6 bases). Trimming stripped 5 bases from V and 6 bases from J, with 9 bases between. The CDR3 loop spans 12 amino acids. The germline gives CDR1 SGHVS, CDR2 FNYEAQ. The CDR3 reads CASSPQGDTQYF. CDR3 DNA: TGTGCCAGCAGCCCCCAGGGGGATACGCAGTATTTT.

This clone was found a few times. The chain recombines TRBV28 with TRBJ1-5, with D possibly being TRBD1 (5 bases). Germline assignment: CDR1 MDHEN and CDR2 SYDVKM. V gave up 2 bases and J gave up 7 bases, with 15 bases separating them. The CDR3 runs to 15 residues. The CDR3 sequence: CASSLGTREGQPQHF. The CDR3 bases are TGTGCCAGCAGTTTAGGGACGAGAGAAGGACAGCCCCAGCATTTT.

V gene TRBV7-9 combines with J gene TRBJ2-5; 9 bases align to TRBD1. With 5 bases clipped from V and 7 bases from J, the junction kept 8 bases outside the gene matches. This CDR3 comprises 14 residues. Germline CDR1 reads SEHNR; CDR2 reads FQNEAQ (reference sequence). Written as DNA, the CDR3 is TGTGCCAGCAGCCCGGACAGGGGATCTGGGACCCAGTACTTC. It translates to CASSPDRGSGTQYF.

The chain carries TRBV7-2 and TRBJ2-3; perhaps TRBD1 as D (6 bases). This CDR3 comprises 14 residues. The ends were cut back, 5 bases at V and 10 bases at J, with 19 bases in the middle. Germline CDR1 is SGHTA and CDR2 is FQGNSA. DNA for the CDR3: TGTGCCAGCAGCGCCGACTGGGGCAAGGGGGCGCAGTATTTT. This sequence encodes CASSADWGKGAQYF.

This chain connects TRBV6-4 to TRBJ1-5; the D is unclear. This CDR3 contains 12 residues. In germline, CDR1 is MRHNA, CDR2 SNTAGT. With 2 bases removed from V and 5 bases from J, the gap between germline ends came to 4 bases. The CDR3 DNA follows: TGTGCCAGCAGTGACGGGGATCAGCCCCAGCATTTT. It translates to CASSDGDQPQHF.

V usage is TRBV10-2 and J usage is TRBJ1-1, with unresolved D. The V end was cut by 2 bases, the J end by 2 bases, with 6 bases between. This CDR3 spans 13 amino acids. Germline V gives CDR1 WSHSY, CDR2 SAAADI. The CDR3 DNA reads as TGCGCCAGCAGTGAGAAAGGAAACACTGAAGCTTTCTTT. Protein sequence: CASSEKGNTEAFF.

The chain joins TRBV7-8 to TRBJ1-1; D might be TRBD1 (5 bases). This CDR3 has 14 residues. Trimming pared 5 bases from V and 4 bases from J, leaving 14 bases between. Germline loops: CDR1 SGHVS, CDR2 FQNEAQ. The CDR3 reads CASSPTGPLTEAFF. DNA of the CDR3: TGTGCCAGCAGCCCCACGGGGCCCCTCACTGAAGCTTTCTTT.